A single TCR beta chain is shown here with its context. This clone was recorded only once. It has no known antigen specificity. No clone much larger than this one lies a single base away; base qualities are absent. This entry belongs to a study of control samples from healthy donors and cancer patients (dated by TCRdb to 2020 to 2021). Libraries were made using the immunoSEQ multiplex PCR assay. TCRdb retrieved this table from immuneACCESS and kept in-frame rearrangements only. Not all clones are present; in checked studies, unresolved V genes account for under half, and no reason is known for the remainder. The sample table shows about 170,000 clones, and 80% to 95% are seen once. The ten largest clones take up around 2% of the sample. From the cysteine through the phenylalanine, the CDR3 covers 19 amino acids. Kept here is only the CDR3 DNA, which spans 57 bases and is read in frame from base 1.

The sequenced sample consisted of blood. The sequence is built from TRBV7-5 and TRBJ1-6. TRBV7-5 is listed as a pseudogene. This receptor was obtained from a woman between 40 and 55 years old in good health. Here the CDR3 is given as CARSLLQKRWSSYNSPLHF. The nucleotide sequence is given as TGTGCCAGAAGCTTACTACAGAAAAGATGGAGCTCCTATAATTCACCCCTCCACTTT.